The 12 T cell receptor beta chains reported below all come from one sample, sequenced in a study of blood T cell repertoires in COVID-19 (dated by TCRdb to 2018 to 2020). Library generation was performed with the immunoSEQ multiplex PCR assay. The immuneACCESS repertoire file appears here via TCRdb, limited to in-frame rearrangements. These files lack a portion of the clones; in checked studies, under half of the deficit traces to unresolved V genes, and the cause of the others is not known. The sample table contains 43,000 or so clones; only one count was recorded for roughly four fifths of them. The top ten clones comprise approximately 7.4% of the sample. Sample: peripheral blood. Every receptor here comes from a man aged 60 to 69 with active COVID-19.

The genes are TRBV5-4 and TRBJ2-5; 9 bases fit TRBD1. Germline V gene lookup returns CDR1 SGHNT and CDR2 YYREEE (reference sequence). The CDR3 sequence is 15 residues long. Trimming cost V 0 bases and J 6 bases; bases outside gene matches: 6. In DNA, the CDR3 is TGTGCCAGCAGCTTGGCCGGGACAGGGATGAAGACCCAGTACTTC. Translation gives CASSLAGTGMKTQYF.

This clone was detected only a few times. This sequence joins TRBV7-8 and TRBJ2-1; 11 bases map to TRBD2. The CDR3 sequence is 16 residues long. Germline trimming cut 1 base from V and 7 bases from J; bases unmatched to any gene: 6. The germline V gene has CDR1 SGHVS and CDR2 FQNEAQ. The CDR3 DNA sequence: TGTGCCAGCAGCTTAGAGACTAGCGGGGCCACAAATGAGCAGTTCTTC. It is translated as CASSLETSGATNEQFF.

The chain links TRBV11-2 to TRBJ2-1, with D perhaps TRBD1 (6 bases). This CDR3 is built from 13 residues. Germline loops: CDR1 SGHAT, CDR2 FQNNGV. The ends were cut back, 3 bases at V and 8 bases at J, with 11 bases in the middle. The CDR3 region has the DNA TGTGCCAGCAGCTTTATTCAGGGGTATGAGCAGTTCTTC. It specifies CASSFIQGYEQFF.

The chain couples TRBV28 to TRBJ2-1; TRBD2 matches at 10 bases. The ends lost 3 bases at V and 12 bases at J; junction bases unmatched: 8. The V gene's germline CDR1 is MDHEN and CDR2 SYDVKM. The CDR3 totals 14 residues. CDR3 in amino acids: CASSFGLAVLGQFF. DNA for the CDR3: TGTGCCAGCAGTTTTGGACTAGCGGTACTTGGGCAGTTCTTC.

The V and J genes are TRBV2 and TRBJ1-1; a weak D match, TRBD1 (5 bases). Germline CDR1 is SNHLY and CDR2 is FYNNEI. The V and J ends lost 8 bases and 4 bases respectively, with 8 bases between them. The CDR3 has 11 residues. The CDR3, as DNA: TGTGCCAGCTTCGGGGGCACTGAAGCTTTCTTT. Translating it yields CASFGGTEAFF. Full variable domain (outside the CDR3, taken from reference TRBV2 and TRBJ1-1): EPEVTQTPSHQVTQMGQEVILRCVPISNHLYFYWYRQILGQKVEFLVSFYNNEISEKSEIFDDQFSVERPDGSNFTLKIRSTKLEDSAMYFCASFGGTEAFFGQGTRLTVV.

The chain recombines TRBV27 with TRBJ2-7; 10 bases map to TRBD1. This CDR3 is 15 amino acids long. Unmatched junction bases numbered 11, after V lost 6 bases and J lost 6 bases. Looked up from germline, CDR1 is MNHEY and CDR2 is SMNVEV (reference sequence). This CDR3 is CASRAGTGVFGEQYF. CDR3 coding DNA: TGTGCCAGCAGAGCCGGGACAGGGGTTTTTGGCGAGCAGTACTTC.

The CDR3: CASAHRGETQYF. The CDR3 region has the DNA TGTGCCAGCGCCCATCGGGGGGAGACCCAGTACTTC. The V and J genes are TRBV2 and TRBJ2-5; possibly TRBD2 for D (6 bases). From germline, CDR1 is SNHLY and CDR2 FYNNEI. Trimming took off 8 bases at V and 5 bases at J, with 12 bases between the two ends. The CDR3 contains 12 residues.

V and J are TRBV4-3 and TRBJ2-6; perhaps TRBD2 as D (5 bases). There are 16 residues in the CDR3. CDR1 is LGHNA, CDR2 YSLEER, per germline. V shed 3 bases and J shed 0 bases, with 9 bases lying between them. CDR3 residues: CASSHTGSSGANVLTF. CDR3 sequence (DNA): TGCGCCAGCAGCCACACGGGGAGCTCTGGGGCCAACGTCCTGACTTTC.

The chain employs TRBV4-2 and TRBJ2-3; 9 nucleotides align to TRBD2. The CDR3 covers 16 residues. V shed 5 bases, J shed 3 bases, and the junction held 9 bases outside the gene matches. Germline V gene sequence: CDR1 LGHNA, CDR2 YNFKEQ. This CDR3 reads CASSARLAEATDTQYF. DNA of the CDR3: TGTGCCAGCAGCGCCCGACTAGCGGAGGCTACAGATACGCAGTATTTT.

CDR3 amino acids: CASQSGMNTEAFF. The CDR3 DNA reads as TGTGCCAGCCAGTCGGGAATGAACACTGAAGCTTTCTTT. The V and J genes are TRBV6-5 and TRBJ1-1; the D is unclear. V lost 8 bases and J lost 0, with 10 bases in between. Germline CDR1 and CDR2: MNHEY and SVGAGI. The CDR3 has 13 amino acids.

The V call is TRBV28, the J call TRBJ1-6; D is perhaps TRBD1 (5 bases). CDR3 length equals 15 residues. Trimming removed 7 bases at V and 6 bases at J, with 16 bases between. The V gene's germline CDR1 is MDHEN and CDR2 SYDVKM. The CDR3, as DNA: TGTGCCAGCAAGGTTGGGCAGGGTGCTAATTCACCCCTCCACTTT. Protein product: CASKVGQGANSPLHF.

The chain is built from TRBV20-1 and TRBJ2-5; D is possibly TRBD2 (5 bases). Deletions cut 6 bases from V and 5 bases from J, with 10 bases between. The CDR3 contains 11 residues. Germline CDR1 DFQATT, CDR2 SNEGSKA (reference sequence). CDR3 region: CSARERETQYF. The CDR3 DNA is TGCAGTGCGAGGGAAAGGGAGACCCAGTACTTC.